The T cell receptor (beta chain) described here comes from a study of cytomegalovirus exposure and HLA in healthy donors. In the PCR, 60 Vbeta and 13 Jbeta primers were used. Profiled with immunoSEQ multiplex PCR; TCRdb holds only in-frame clones, not every one. In the table there are roughly 290,000 clones, about four fifths of which are singletons. The sample comprised PBMCs. The TCR comes from a girl aged 2-10 years in good health and CMV-seronegative.

The CDR3 protein is CASSPRTGVNYGYTF. CDR3 sequence (DNA): TGTGCCAGCAGCCCCCGGACAGGGGTAAACTATGGCTACACCTTC. The chain employs TRBV9 and TRBJ1-2; TRBD1 matches at 9 bases. The V segment lost 4 bases and the J segment 2 bases; nucleotides outside the gene matches: 6. The CDR3 sequence is 15 residues long. Germline CDR1 and CDR2: SGDLS and YYNGEE.